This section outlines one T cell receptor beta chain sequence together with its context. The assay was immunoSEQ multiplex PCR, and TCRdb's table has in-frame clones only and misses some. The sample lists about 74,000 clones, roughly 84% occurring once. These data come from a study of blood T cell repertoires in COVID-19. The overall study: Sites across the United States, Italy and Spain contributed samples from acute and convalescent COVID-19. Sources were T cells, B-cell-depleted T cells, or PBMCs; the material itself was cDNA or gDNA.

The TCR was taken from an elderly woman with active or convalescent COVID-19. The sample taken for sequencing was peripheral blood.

The DNA for the CDR3 is TGTGCCAGCAGCTTGGCCGGGGGGGCCAACGTCCTGACTTTC. It codes for CASSLAGGANVLTF. This chain connects TRBV7-9 to TRBJ2-6, with unresolved D. The germline V and J ends were trimmed by 3 bases and 4 bases, with 7 bases remaining between them. The CDR3 is made up of 14 amino acids. Per the germline V gene, CDR1 is SEHNR and CDR2 is FQNEAQ (reference sequence). The entire variable domain, with the rest obtained from reference TRBV7-9 and TRBJ2-6, is as follows: DTGVSQNPRHKITKRGQNVTFRCDPISEHNRLYWYRQTLGQGPEFLTYFQNEAQLEKSRLLSDRFSAERPKGSFSTLEIQRTEQGDSAMYLCASSLAGGANVLTFGAGSRLTVL.